The T cell receptor (beta chain) under discussion was sequenced for a study of cytomegalovirus exposure and HLA in healthy donors (dated by TCRdb to about 2017). Notes on the research overall: The 500 to 800 repertoires of the first cohort and the 120 validation repertoires were produced on the same platform, according to a later analysis. The study was designed to test whether signatures of past pathogen exposure could be identified by cataloging public T cell receptors. A separate validation cohort of 100 to 150 different subjects was used in addition to the approximately 670-subject first cohort. To predict cytomegalovirus infection status, the study brought together high-throughput TCR immunosequencing, statistical association of individual TCRs with disease status, and machine learning.

The donors belonged to the validation cohort of about 120 subjects, which was separate from the 666-subject first cohort. Preparation of the library involved the immunoSEQ multiplex PCR assay. Per the source publication's procedure: A statistical classification framework was built for diagnosing cytomegalovirus status from the catalog of TCR beta chain sequences. What TCRdb holds here is the immuneACCESS table cut down to in-frame rearrangements. Part of the clones is not present; checked against another copy, under half of the missing clones reflect an unresolved V gene, and the others are unexplained. Clone size and the V and J calls come from that table; the DNA yielded D and trimming. The sample table lists 150,000 to 200,000 clones, approximately 85% of them with a count of one. More than 1.2% of the sample belongs to the ten largest clones. Reading from cysteine to phenylalanine, the CDR3 counts 13 amino acids. The kept DNA is CDR3 alone, 39 bases in frame from the first base. V and J lose 4 bases and 8 bases, and a span of 13 bases separates them. CDR1 and CDR2, per the germline V gene, are SGHRS and YFSETQ.

Beyond this particular receptor, the publication reports: The study listed 164 TCR beta chains as associated with cytomegalovirus. The authors suggested that the approach could potentially be extended to other disease states and immunological phenotypes. Across donors, most TCR sequences were observed very rarely, whereas some public TCRs were present in many individuals. In both the original and validation cohorts, the classifier was reported to diagnose cytomegalovirus status with high specificity and sensitivity. A later analysis found that TCRs clustered in the first cohort also tended to co-occur in the approximately 120 validation repertoires, with approximately 94% of cluster scores above 0. The validation cohort had no HLA typing available for a later analysis, so co-occurrence within that cohort was assessed over all 130 or so repertoires. In vitro tests confirmed that three of the cytomegalovirus-associated TCR beta chains recognize cytomegalovirus antigens.

To note about this clone: The specificity of this receptor is unknown. There are no base qualities to consult, and no much larger clone falls within one base.

The sequence was obtained from a woman under 30 in good health and CMV-seronegative. The chain joins TRBV5-1 to TRBJ2-1; the D region possibly corresponds to TRBD1 (7 bases align). The specimen was PBMCs. The bases read TGCGCCAGCAGCCGCGGGACAGAGGATGAGCAGTTCTTC. It encodes CASSRGTEDEQFF.